These 29 T cell receptor beta chains originate from one sample sequenced in a study of cytomegalovirus exposure and HLA in healthy donors. PCR amplification relied on 60 Vbeta primers (plus 13 Jbeta primers). Sequenced by immunoSEQ multiplex PCR; TCRdb stores in-frame clones only, minus some. Altogether 90,000 to 150,000 clones are present, about three quarters being singletons, with the ten largest covering 8.2%. The sample was PBMCs. These receptors were obtained from a woman aged 40 to 50 in good health and CMV-seropositive.

This chain joins TRBV6-6 and TRBJ2-5; TRBD1 aligns across 7 bases. CDR1 and CDR2 from the germline V gene are MNHNY and SVGAGI (reference sequence). This CDR3 spans 15 amino acids. J was trimmed by 7 bases and V by 0 bases; bases with no gene match: 8. The CDR3 region is CASSYSSGKGATQYF. CDR3 DNA: TGTGCCAGCAGTTACTCGAGTGGGAAGGGGGCGACCCAGTACTTC.

The V and J genes are TRBV4-1 and TRBJ1-1; D call uncertain. There are 16 residues in the CDR3. Germline CDR1 reads MGHRA; CDR2 reads YSYEKL. V was trimmed by 0 bases and J by 1 base, leaving 12 bases between them. CDR3 sequence reads: CASSQENGLENTEAFF. Written as DNA, the CDR3 is TGCGCCAGCAGCCAAGAGAACGGACTTGAGAACACTGAAGCTTTCTTT.

This chain connects TRBV27 to TRBJ2-5, with 8 bases lining up with TRBD2. From germline, CDR1 is MNHEY and CDR2 SMNVEV (reference sequence). The CDR3 is 14 residues long. V shed 4 bases and J 5 bases; nucleotides not matched to a gene: 6. The CDR3 sequence is CASSWGTSGETQYF. CDR3 nucleotides: TGTGCCAGCAGTTGGGGGACTAGTGGGGAGACCCAGTACTTC.

The chain is built from TRBV6-5 and TRBJ1-3; D is unclear. This CDR3 has 14 residues. Germline lookup yields CDR1 MNHEY and CDR2 SVGAGI. V lost 6 bases to trimming and J lost 5 bases, with 14 bases between them. CDR3 region: CASSQRTGRNTIYF. Written as DNA, the CDR3 is TGTGCCAGCAGCCAGCGGACCGGGAGAAACACCATATATTTT.

The CDR3 DNA sequence: TGTGCCAGCAGCCTGGGGGCGCGGCAAGAGACCCAGTACTTC. Its translation: CASSLGARQETQYF. This chain connects TRBV7-8 to TRBJ2-5; D may be TRBD1 (6 bases). Germline V gives CDR1 SGHVS, CDR2 FQNEAQ. V lost 5 bases, J lost 2 bases, and 12 bases lay in between. The CDR3 covers 14 residues. Full variable domain (outside the CDR3, taken from reference TRBV7-8 and TRBJ2-5): GAGVSQSPRYKVAKRGQDVALRCDPISGHVSLFWYQQALGQGPEFLTYFQNEAQLDKSGLPSDRFFAERPEGSVSTLKIQRTQQEDSAVYLCASSLGARQETQYFGPGTRLLVL.

This chain links TRBV7-9 with TRBJ2-7, with D possibly TRBD1 on 6 matching bases. This CDR3 region has 13 residues. CDR1 and CDR2 from the germline V gene are SEHNR and FQNEAQ (reference sequence). V was cut by 1 base and J by 6 bases, with 10 bases left in between. CDR3 coding DNA: TGTGCCAGCAGCTTAGTGCCAGGGGTCGAGCAGTACTTC. As protein: CASSLVPGVEQYF.

The chain is built from TRBV2 and TRBJ1-2; no clear D. Trimming removed 5 bases from V and 4 bases from J, with 11 bases in between. The CDR3 runs 13 residues. CDR1 is SNHLY, CDR2 FYNNEI, per germline. CDR3 loop: CASSTSTVYGYTF. The DNA for the CDR3 is TGTGCCAGCAGTACGTCCACAGTCTATGGCTACACCTTC. The full variable domain, rest sourced from reference TRBV2 and TRBJ1-2, is EPEVTQTPSHQVTQMGQEVILRCVPISNHLYFYWYRQILGQKVEFLVSFYNNEISEKSEIFDDQFSVERPDGSNFTLKIRSTKLEDSAMYFCASSTSTVYGYTFGSGTRLTVV.

This clone was detected many times. This chain connects TRBV5-1 to TRBJ1-5; D call uncertain. Trimming shortened V by 1 base and J by 4 bases, and 6 bases separated the two germline ends. CDR1 and CDR2 from the germline V gene are SGHRS and YFSETQ. CDR3 length: 13 residues. This chain's CDR3 is CASSLTGNQPQHF. CDR3 nucleotide sequence: TGCGCCAGCAGCTTGACGGGGAATCAGCCCCAGCATTTT.

The V gene is TRBV5-7, the J gene TRBJ2-6, with D possibly TRBD1 on 6 matching bases. TRBV5-7 is identified as an open reading frame with a role that is uncertain. This CDR3 has 19 residues. V was shortened by 4 bases and J by 0 bases, with 20 bases between the two germline ends. The CDR3 loop is CASSLGQPFLLSGANVLTF. The CDR3 DNA reads as TGTGCCAGCAGCCTCGGACAGCCGTTCCTCCTCTCTGGGGCCAACGTCCTGACTTTC.

CDR3 amino acids: CAIGQGLSYEQYF. The CDR3 DNA follows: TGTGCCATCGGGCAGGGACTCTCCTACGAGCAGTACTTC. V usage is TRBV10-3 and J usage is TRBJ2-7, with D perhaps TRBD2 (6 bases). This CDR3 has 13 residues. Per germline, CDR1 ENHRY and CDR2 SYGVKD. Trimming took off 8 bases at V and 0 bases at J, with 11 bases between the two ends.

The V call is TRBV2, the J call TRBJ2-3, with a possible D match to TRBD2 (6 bases). V lost 3 bases and J 7 bases, leaving 8 bases between the germline ends. The CDR3 runs to 12 residues. Per germline, CDR1 SNHLY and CDR2 FYNNEI. CDR3 protein: CASSDRGNTQYF. Written as DNA, the CDR3 is TGTGCCAGCAGTGATCGCGGGAATACGCAGTATTTT. Drawing the rest from reference TRBV2 and TRBJ2-3, the complete variable domain is EPEVTQTPSHQVTQMGQEVILRCVPISNHLYFYWYRQILGQKVEFLVSFYNNEISEKSEIFDDQFSVERPDGSNFTLKIRSTKLEDSAMYFCASSDRGNTQYFGPGTRLTVL.

Comment on this clone: This same CDR3 is encoded by further DNA sequences in the sample. V usage is TRBV15 and J usage is TRBJ1-2, with D tentatively TRBD1 (6 bases). Germline CDR1 reads LNHNV; CDR2 reads YYDKDF (reference sequence). V was cut by 9 bases and J by 0 bases, with 11 bases left in between. The CDR3 consists of 13 residues. The CDR3 here is CATRDTTNYGYTF. The CDR3 DNA follows: TGTGCCACTAGGGACACCACTAACTATGGCTACACCTTC.

This clone was detected only once. The rearrangement links TRBV12-5 to TRBJ1-2, with TRBD1 matching over 9 bases. CDR1 LGHNT and CDR2 FRNRAP come from the germline V gene. The CDR3 loop spans 15 amino acids. Germline trimming cut 2 bases from V and 6 bases from J; bases unmatched to any gene: 7. The CDR3 here is CASGLPRTGVDGYTF. As DNA, the CDR3 is TGTGCTAGTGGTTTGCCGCGGACAGGGGTCGATGGCTACACCTTC.

CDR3 in amino acids: CASRGGTASNQPQHF. The CDR3 region has the DNA TGTGCCAGCAGGGGCGGGACAGCTAGCAATCAGCCCCAGCATTTT. This chain links TRBV2 with TRBJ1-5; 7 positions match TRBD1. The CDR3 consists of 15 residues. CDR1 and CDR2 from the germline V gene are SNHLY and FYNNEI. Trimming took 6 bases from V and 0 from J; bases not matched to a gene: 5.

The chain joins TRBV9 to TRBJ2-7; 12 nucleotides match TRBD2. This CDR3 has 16 residues. V was pared by 3 bases and J by 6 bases, with 10 bases of the junction left unmatched. Germline CDR1 is SGDLS and CDR2 is YYNGEE. The CDR3 loop reads CASSGSASGGASEQYF. In DNA form, the CDR3 reads TGTGCCAGCAGCGGGAGTGCTAGCGGGGGGGCATCCGAGCAGTACTTC.

This chain joins TRBV7-8 and TRBJ1-3, with TRBD1 as a possible D gene (6 bases). The germline V and J ends were trimmed by 5 bases and 8 bases, with 16 bases remaining between them. CDR1 SGHVS and CDR2 FQNEAQ come from the germline V gene. The CDR3 is 14 amino acids. CDR3 DNA: TGTGCCAGCAGCCCCCGCGGGGGCGAGGACACCATATATTTT. It translates to CASSPRGGEDTIYF.

The J gene is TRBJ1-4, the V gene TRBV4-2, with unresolved D. This CDR3 has 15 amino acids. Trimming removed 0 bases at V and 8 bases at J, with 13 bases between. Germline CDR1 and CDR2: LGHNA and YNFKEQ. The CDR3 spells CASSQDQNRREKLFF. The CDR3 nucleotides read TGTGCCAGCAGCCAAGATCAGAACAGACGCGAAAAACTGTTTTTT.

The J gene is TRBJ1-4, the V gene TRBV25-1; no firm D call. The germline CDR1 and CDR2 sequences are MGHDK and SYGVNS. Trimming cost V 2 bases and J 8 bases, with 12 bases left between them. The CDR3 is 14 amino acids. The CDR3 sequence: CASSERFDFEKLFF. The DNA for the CDR3 is TGTGCCAGCAGTGAACGGTTCGACTTCGAAAAACTGTTTTTT.

The rearrangement uses TRBV7-2 and TRBJ2-3; 9 bases are shared with TRBD1. Per germline, CDR1 SGHTA and CDR2 FQGNSA. J gave up 2 bases and V 5 bases, and 5 bases lay outside the gene matches. The CDR3 runs 15 residues. Here the CDR3 reads CASSLQGAVTDTQYF. CDR3 sequence (DNA): TGTGCCAGCAGCCTACAGGGGGCCGTCACAGATACGCAGTATTTT.

The chain recombines TRBV28 with TRBJ1-1; no reliable D call. The V gene lost 2 bases and the J gene lost 7 bases, with 5 bases spanning the gap. Looked up from germline, CDR1 is MDHEN and CDR2 is SYDVKM. This CDR3 region has 11 residues. This CDR3 reads CASSLRVEAFF. CDR3 DNA sequence: TGTGCCAGCAGTTTACGCGTTGAAGCTTTCTTT.

V and J are TRBV9 and TRBJ2-3, with TRBD2 matching 8 bases. V was pared by 1 base and J by 2 bases, with 6 bases of the junction left unmatched. The V gene's germline CDR1 is SGDLS and CDR2 YYNGEE. The CDR3 length is 16 residues. CDR3 bases: TGTGCCAGCAGCGTACCAGCGGGGGATGACACAGATACGCAGTATTTT. This translates into CASSVPAGDDTDTQYF.

The chain combines TRBV2 with TRBJ1-2, with D unclear. CDR3 length: 15 amino acids. CDR1 and CDR2 from the germline V gene are SNHLY and FYNNEI. With 4 bases removed from V and 3 bases from J, the gap between germline ends came to 15 bases. CDR3 nucleotide sequence: TGTGCCAGCAGTGTCCTGGGCTCGCGGGACTATGGCTACACCTTC. It translates to CASSVLGSRDYGYTF.

This rearrangement joins TRBV9 to TRBJ2-6; TRBD1 aligns across 10 bases. The CDR3 length is 20 residues. The V gene's germline CDR1 is SGDLS and CDR2 YYNGEE. Losses at the gene ends were 3 bases for V and 0 bases for J; bases not matched to a gene: 12. As DNA, the CDR3 is TGTGCCAGCAGCGATCGGACAGGGGGTTTGAGAGACTCTGGGGCCAACGTCCTGACTTTC. It encodes CASSDRTGGLRDSGANVLTF.

V usage is TRBV25-1 and J usage is TRBJ1-2; 7 bases line up with TRBD1. The germline gives CDR1 MGHDK, CDR2 SYGVNS. V lost 8 bases and J lost 5; bases outside the gene matches: 8. CDR3 length equals 13 residues. CDR3 sequence: CASQPTGTYGYTF. The DNA for the CDR3 is TGTGCCAGCCAACCGACAGGGACATATGGCTACACCTTC.

The CDR3 reads CASSLGLETTYEQYF. CDR3 nucleotides: TGTGCCAGCAGCTTGGGACTAGAGACAACCTACGAGCAGTACTTC. The rearrangement links TRBV7-9 to TRBJ2-7, with 8 bases matching TRBD2. V gave up 3 bases and J gave up 2 bases; unmatched junction bases: 6. Germline V gives CDR1 SEHNR, CDR2 FQNEAQ (reference sequence). This CDR3 is 15 amino acids long. Drawing the rest from reference TRBV7-9 and TRBJ2-7, the complete variable domain is DTGVSQNPRHKITKRGQNVTFRCDPISEHNRLYWYRQTLGQGPEFLTYFQNEAQLEKSRLLSDRFSAERPKGSFSTLEIQRTEQGDSAMYLCASSLGLETTYEQYFGPGTRLTVT.

This clone was found a few times. This chain links TRBV5-1 with TRBJ2-2, with unresolved D. Looked up from germline, CDR1 is SGHRS and CDR2 is YFSETQ. The V gene lost 1 base and the J gene lost 4 bases, with 8 bases spanning the gap. CDR3 length equals 14 residues. CDR3 in amino acids: CASSLSGGTGELFF. The CDR3 nucleotides read TGCGCCAGCAGCTTGTCTGGCGGCACCGGGGAGCTGTTTTTT.

The V gene is TRBV5-4, the J gene TRBJ2-2; TRBD2 matches at 11 bases. The CDR3 is made up of 18 amino acids. CDR1 SGHNT and CDR2 YYREEE come from the germline V gene (reference sequence). V was clipped by 2 bases and J by 0 bases; unmatched bases: 6. The CDR3 DNA sequence: TGTGCCAGCAGCTTTGGGACTAGCGGATTTTCGAACACCGGGGAGCTGTTTTTT. It is translated as CASSFGTSGFSNTGELFF.

The rearrangement links TRBV5-5 to TRBJ2-7; 9 bases match TRBD1. The CDR3 is made up of 15 amino acids. From germline, CDR1 is SGHKS and CDR2 YYEKEE (reference sequence). With V trimmed by 4 bases and J by 5 bases, 10 bases remained unmatched. CDR3 sequence (DNA): TGTGCCAGCAGCCGGTGGACAGGGGATACGGACGAGCAGTACTTC. Amino acids: CASSRWTGDTDEQYF.

The chain joins TRBV19 to TRBJ1-5; 8 nucleotides match TRBD1. The CDR3 is made up of 16 amino acids. V lost 2 bases and J lost 2; bases outside the gene matches: 5. The germline V gene has CDR1 LNHDA and CDR2 SQIVND (reference sequence). DNA of the CDR3: TGTGCCAGTAGTATAATACAGGGGGGCCGCAATCAGCCCCAGCATTTT. It encodes CASSIIQGGRNQPQHF.